This T cell receptor (beta chain) originates from a study of control samples from healthy donors and cancer patients (TCRdb year 2020). As regards this clone: Its specific antigen is unknown. The record has no base qualities; no much larger clone is one base away.

The library was obtained by the immunoSEQ multiplex PCR assay. TCRdb took this table from immuneACCESS and kept in-frame rearrangements with V and J called. Such tables lack part of the clones; where checked against another copy, unresolved V genes explain under half of the gap, and the rest is unexplained. The table for this sample lists about 120,000 clones; 93% of them were counted only once. The ten biggest clones cover about 2.5% of the sample. The TCR comes from a man under 40 in good health. The specimen sequenced was blood.

The bases read TGTGCCAGCAGGCAGGGAGAGGGAAGCGGTTCACCCCTCCACTTT. The resulting protein is CASRQGEGSGSPLHF. The chain uses TRBV6-4 and TRBJ1-6; TRBD1 is a weak D gene call, 5 bases matching. From the cysteine through the phenylalanine, the CDR3 covers 15 amino acids. The DNA shown is the 45-base CDR3, in frame from base 1. Looking up the germline V gene yields CDR1 MRHNA and CDR2 SNTAGT. The V end loses 6 bases and the J end loses 9 bases, and a stretch of 18 bases separates them.